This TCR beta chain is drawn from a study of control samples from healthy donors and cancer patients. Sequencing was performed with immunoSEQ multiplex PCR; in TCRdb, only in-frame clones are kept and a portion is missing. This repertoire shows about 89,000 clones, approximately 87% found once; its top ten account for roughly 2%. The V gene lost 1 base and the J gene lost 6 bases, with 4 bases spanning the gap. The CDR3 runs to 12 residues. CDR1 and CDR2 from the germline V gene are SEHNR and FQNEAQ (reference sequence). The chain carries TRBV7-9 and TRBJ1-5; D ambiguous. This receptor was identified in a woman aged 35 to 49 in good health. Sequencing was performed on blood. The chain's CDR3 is CASSLDVQPQHF. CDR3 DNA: TGTGCCAGCAGCTTAGATGTTCAGCCCCAGCATTTT.